Following are 12 T cell receptor beta chains from one sample sequenced in a study of shared clonotypes between healthy human individuals. Sequencing was performed with immunoSEQ multiplex PCR; in TCRdb, only in-frame clones are kept and a portion is missing. The table includes millions of clones, 85% to 95% detected once. Sequenced: naive CD4+ T cells sorted from blood. Sample subset: CD45RA+ positively selected. The origin of the receptors is a man between 18 and 35 years old in good health.

V is TRBV30 and J is TRBJ1-4, with a tentative D call TRBD1 (5 bases). There are 16 residues in the CDR3. Germline assignment: CDR1 GTSNPN and CDR2 SVGIG (reference sequence). Trimming stripped 1 base from V and 8 bases from J, with 20 bases between. The DNA of the CDR3 is TGTGCCTGGAGTGCCCTTTCGGGCACCTCAGGGGAAAAACTGTTTTTT. Its translation is CAWSALSGTSGEKLFF.

J is TRBJ1-6 and V is TRBV6-5; the match to TRBD1 covers 10 bases. The CDR3 covers 13 residues. The germline CDR1 and CDR2 sequences are MNHEY and SVGAGI. After removal of 6 bases from V and 9 bases from J, the junction contained 2 bases not matched to a gene. CDR3 bases: TGTGCCAGCAGGACAGGGGGCCTTTCACCCCTCCACTTT. Translation gives CASRTGGLSPLHF.

V is TRBV21-1 and J is TRBJ1-4; TRBD1 is the table's D call, not checked against the DNA. TRBV21-1 represents a pseudogene. The CDR3 is made up of 11 amino acids. CDR3 protein: CASRTAEKLFF. The DNA of the CDR3 is TGTGCCAGCAGGACAGCTGAAAAACTGTTTTTT.

V and J are TRBV7-2 and TRBJ1-5; D is uncertain. The V gene's germline CDR1 is SGHTA and CDR2 FQGNSA. The CDR3 has 12 residues. The V end was cut by 3 bases, the J end by 5 bases, with 5 bases between. As DNA, the CDR3 is TGTGCCAGCAGCTTTAATCATCAGCCCCAGCATTTT. Amino acid sequence: CASSFNHQPQHF.

V usage is TRBV28 and J usage is TRBJ1-4, with a possible D match to TRBD1 (5 bases). Germline lookup yields CDR1 MDHEN and CDR2 SYDVKM. The CDR3 has 15 amino acids. V was shortened by 7 bases and J by 5 bases, with 17 bases between the two germline ends. This CDR3 is CASTSRGMGNEKLFF. The CDR3 DNA follows: TGTGCCAGCACCAGCCGGGGCATGGGGAATGAAAAACTGTTTTTT.

This clone was detected only once. The rearrangement joins TRBV7-9 to TRBJ2-3, with 10 positions matching TRBD1. The germline V gene has CDR1 SEHNR and CDR2 FQNEAQ (reference sequence). CDR3 length equals 15 residues. The V and J ends lost 3 bases and 6 bases, in that order; junction bases with no gene match: 6. The CDR3 loop reads CASSFPGQGSDTQYF. CDR3 in DNA: TGTGCCAGCAGCTTCCCGGGACAGGGGAGCGATACGCAGTATTTT.

The chain is built from TRBV5-1 and TRBJ2-2, with D tentatively TRBD2 (6 bases). CDR1 is SGHRS and CDR2 is YFSETQ in the germline V gene. V lost 4 bases and J lost 7, with 17 bases in between. The CDR3 is made up of 15 amino acids. The CDR3 loop is CASSIPPGLGGELFF. As DNA, the CDR3 is TGCGCCAGCAGCATACCTCCGGGACTCGGCGGGGAGCTGTTTTTT.

The chain carries TRBV27 and TRBJ1-1; a possible D gene is TRBD1 (5 bases). Germline values: CDR1 MNHEY, CDR2 SMNVEV (reference sequence). Trimming took 8 bases from V and 2 from J, leaving 12 bases between them. There are 13 residues in the CDR3. The CDR3 nucleotides read TGTGCCAGCTTGGGCGGACAAAACACTGAAGCTTTCTTT. Its protein product is CASLGGQNTEAFF.

The chain links TRBV30 to TRBJ1-1; D is unresolved. The CDR3 loop spans 12 amino acids. CDR1 and CDR2 (germline): GTSNPN, SVGIG (reference sequence). Deletions cut 3 bases from V and 4 bases from J, with 9 bases between. CDR3 region: CAWSRRTTEAFF. CDR3 coding DNA: TGTGCCTGGAGCCGCCGGACCACTGAAGCTTTCTTT.

The V gene is TRBV7-2, the J gene TRBJ2-3, with D unclear. Germline CDR1 and CDR2: SGHTA and FQGNSA. The CDR3 is made up of 12 amino acids. Trimming shortened V by 5 bases and J by 2 bases, and 5 bases separated the two germline ends. The CDR3 bases are TGTGCCAGCAGCCATTTCACAGATACGCAGTATTTT. Translated, it gives CASSHFTDTQYF. Complete variable domain (other parts from reference TRBV7-2 and TRBJ2-3): GAGVSQSPSNKVTEKGKDVELRCDPISGHTALYWYRQSLGQGLEFLIYFQGNSAPDKSGLPSDRFSAERTGGSVSTLTIQRTQQEDSAVYLCASSHFTDTQYFGPGTRLTVL.

Concerning this clone itself: The identical CDR3 is also encoded by other nucleotide sequences in the sample. The chain recombines TRBV18 with TRBJ2-7, with 10 bases lining up with TRBD1. Losses at the gene ends were 3 bases for V and 6 bases for J; bases not matched to a gene: 2. From germline, CDR1 is KGHSH and CDR2 LQKENI. The CDR3 has 13 residues. CDR3 DNA sequence: TGTGCCAGCTCACCTGGGACAGGGGTCGAGCAGTACTTC. Translated: CASSPGTGVEQYF.

The chain couples TRBV6-5 to TRBJ1-2, with D maybe TRBD1 (5 bases). Germline V gene data show CDR1 as MNHEY and CDR2 as SVGAGI. CDR3 length: 12 residues. Trimming removed 5 bases from V and 8 bases from J, with 12 bases in between. CDR3 loop: CASSEQGSGYTF. As DNA, the CDR3 is TGTGCCAGCAGTGAGCAGGGTAGCGGCTACACCTTC.